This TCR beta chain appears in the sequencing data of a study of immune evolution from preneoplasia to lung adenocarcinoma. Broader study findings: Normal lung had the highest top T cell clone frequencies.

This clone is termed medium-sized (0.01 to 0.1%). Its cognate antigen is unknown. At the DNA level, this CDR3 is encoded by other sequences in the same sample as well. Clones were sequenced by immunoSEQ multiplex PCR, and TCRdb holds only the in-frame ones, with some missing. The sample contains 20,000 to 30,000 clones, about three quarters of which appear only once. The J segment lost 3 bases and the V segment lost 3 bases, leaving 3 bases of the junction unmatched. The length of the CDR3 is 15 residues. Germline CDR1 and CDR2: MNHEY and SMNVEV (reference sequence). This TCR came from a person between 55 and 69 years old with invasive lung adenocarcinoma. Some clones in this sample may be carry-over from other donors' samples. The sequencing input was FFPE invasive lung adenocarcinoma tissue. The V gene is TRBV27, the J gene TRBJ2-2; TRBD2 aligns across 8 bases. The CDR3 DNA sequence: TGTGCCAGCAGTTTGGAGCGGGGGTACACCGGGGAGCTGTTTTTT. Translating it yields CASSLERGYTGELFF.